This T cell receptor (beta chain) was sequenced for a study of blood T cell repertoires in COVID-19. Trimming shortened V by 6 bases and J by 2 bases, and 10 bases separated the two germline ends. The CDR3 runs 13 residues. The germline V gene encodes CDR1 LGHNA and CDR2 YSLEER. Repertoires were generated with immunoSEQ multiplex PCR, while TCRdb's copy carries only in-frame clones and drops some. Of fewer than 250,000 clones detected, 85% to 90% appear once; the ten largest clones hold over 13%. Sequencing was done on a sample of PBMCs or T cells enriched from blood (not recorded which). The rearrangement joins TRBV4-3 to TRBJ1-1, with D unclear. The clonotype originates from a man aged 30-40 years who had been exposed to COVID-19. CDR3 coding DNA: TGCGCCAGCAGGAGGGAAGATAACACTGAAGCTTTCTTT. Translating gives CASRREDNTEAFF.